Below, 30 T cell receptor beta chains from the same sample are listed, as sequenced in a study of T cell changes during pregnancy in multiple sclerosis (dated by TCRdb to the late 2010s). The receptor library was made with the immunoSEQ multiplex PCR assay. TCRdb re-hosts the immuneACCESS table, in-frame sequences only. Its copies lack some clones; in the studies checked, an unresolved V gene accounts for under half of them, and the cause for the rest is not known. This sample has 30,000 to 50,000 clones in its table, and about 90% of those were observed once. About 0.42% of the sample goes to the ten largest clones. Specimen: CD4+ T cells from peripheral blood mononuclear cells, collected in the third trimester of pregnancy. Receptors were obtained from a female donor in good health, enrolled as a control in a pregnancy study.

The chain links TRBV11-2 to TRBJ2-1; TRBD2 might be the D (6 bases). From germline, CDR1 is SGHAT and CDR2 FQNNGV. This CDR3 is built from 17 residues. V shed 2 bases and J shed 7 bases, with 21 bases lying between them. CDR3 amino acids: CASSLLMQRGAPNEQFF. CDR3 nucleotide sequence: TGTGCCAGCAGCTTACTTATGCAGCGCGGGGCGCCTAATGAGCAGTTCTTC.

CDR3 loop: CATPRTGNAGELFF. The DNA of the CDR3 is TGTGCCACCCCCAGGACAGGGAATGCCGGGGAGCTGTTTTTT. The rearrangement uses TRBV28 and TRBJ2-2; the match to TRBD1 covers 8 bases. Germline V CDR1 and CDR2: MDHEN, SYDVKM. J gave up 6 bases and V 10 bases, and 10 bases lay outside the gene matches. CDR3 length equals 14 residues.

The chain combines TRBV2 with TRBJ2-5; 13 positions match TRBD2. With V trimmed by 8 bases and J by 6 bases, 9 bases remained unmatched. CDR1 SNHLY and CDR2 FYNNEI come from the germline V gene. The CDR3 has 15 amino acids. This chain's CDR3 is CASVGTSGAGKTQYF. CDR3 DNA sequence: TGTGCCAGCGTCGGGACTAGCGGGGCCGGGAAGACCCAGTACTTC. Together with reference TRBV2 and TRBJ2-5, the CDR3 gives the full variable domain: EPEVTQTPSHQVTQMGQEVILRCVPISNHLYFYWYRQILGQKVEFLVSFYNNEISEKSEIFDDQFSVERPDGSNFTLKIRSTKLEDSAMYFCASVGTSGAGKTQYFGPGTRLLVL.

The chain uses TRBV28 and TRBJ1-4; perhaps TRBD1 as D (6 bases). Germline CDR1 and CDR2: MDHEN and SYDVKM. This CDR3 contains 12 residues. The CDR3 DNA reads as TGTGTCTGTCAGGGGACTAATGAAAAACTGTTTTTT. Protein product: CVCQGTNEKLFF.

This sequence joins TRBV11-2 and TRBJ1-6, with D possibly TRBD1 on 5 matching bases. V was trimmed by 8 bases and J by 3 bases, leaving 14 bases between them. This CDR3 spans 15 amino acids. Germline V lookup: CDR1 SGHAT, CDR2 FQNNGV. The CDR3 nucleotides read TGTGCCAGCTCGCCGGCGGGACTCTATAATTCACCCCTCCACTTT. It codes for CASSPAGLYNSPLHF. Based on the CDR3 plus reference TRBV11-2 and TRBJ1-6, the full variable domain is EAGVAQSPRYKIIEKRQSVAFWCNPISGHATLYWYQQILGQGPKLLIQFQNNGVVDDSQLPKDRFSAERLKGVDSTLKIQPAKLEDSAVYLCASSPAGLYNSPLHFGNGTRLTVT.

The chain joins TRBV15 to TRBJ1-2; D gene ambiguous. The V gene's germline CDR1 is LNHNV and CDR2 YYDKDF (reference sequence). The CDR3 is 15 residues long. The V end was cut by 2 bases, the J end by 7 bases, with 17 bases between. The CDR3 DNA reads as TGTGCCACCAGCAGAATAACCGCCGCGGATGGTGGCTACACCTTC. Amino acids: CATSRITAADGGYTF.

The chain has TRBV10-3 and TRBJ1-3; 7 bases agree with TRBD1. CDR1 and CDR2 (germline): ENHRY, SYGVKD. V gave up 6 bases and J gave up 2 bases; unmatched junction bases: 4. This CDR3 is built from 14 residues. Here the CDR3 reads CAIRVTGAGNTIYF. The CDR3 nucleotides read TGTGCCATCAGAGTAACAGGGGCTGGAAACACCATATATTTT.

The chain recombines TRBV2 with TRBJ1-2; TRBD1 matches 9 bases. In germline, CDR1 is SNHLY, CDR2 FYNNEI. The CDR3 spans 14 residues. Unmatched junction bases numbered 5, after V lost 7 bases and J lost 2 bases. The CDR3 region has the DNA TGTGCCAGCATCACAGGGACAGGGAACTATGGCTACACCTTC. Protein sequence: CASITGTGNYGYTF.

This chain joins TRBV11-2 and TRBJ2-1; unclear D gene. The CDR3 is made up of 12 amino acids. V gave up 5 bases and J gave up 9 bases, with 11 bases separating them. Germline V lookup: CDR1 SGHAT, CDR2 FQNNGV. DNA for the CDR3: TGTGCCAGCAGCCTTTCCAGTGCTGAGCAGTTCTTC. This gives the protein CASSLSSAEQFF.

This rearrangement joins TRBV11-1 to TRBJ2-7; weak D call: TRBD2 (5 bases). The CDR3 is 15 amino acids. V was shortened by 4 bases and J by 7 bases, with 20 bases between the two germline ends. Germline CDR1 and CDR2: SGHAT and FQDESV (reference sequence). CDR3 bases: TGTGCCAGCAGCTCATTGCGCAAGACGCGCGGGGAGCAGTACTTC. This encodes CASSSLRKTRGEQYF.

This clone showed up just once. The CDR3 here is CSVNQGYF. The DNA for the CDR3 is TGCAGTGTTAACCAGGGGTACTTC. This chain uses TRBV20-1 with TRBJ2-5; tentative D call: TRBD1 (5 bases). The V end lost 7 bases, the J end lost 13 bases, and 10 bases lay between the germline ends. CDR3 size: 8 residues. CDR1 and CDR2 from the germline V gene are DFQATT and SNEGSKA (reference sequence).

The V gene is TRBV10-3, the J gene TRBJ2-7, with D perhaps TRBD1 (6 bases). Germline lookup yields CDR1 ENHRY and CDR2 SYGVKD. This CDR3 has 14 amino acids. The V gene lost 0 bases and the J gene lost 3 bases, with 9 bases spanning the gap. The CDR3 DNA reads as TGTGCCATCAGTGAGTCTGGACAGTACTACGAGCAGTACTTC. Its protein is CAISESGQYYEQYF.

This clone was detected a few times. The rearrangement uses TRBV28 and TRBJ1-5; TRBD1 is a possible D gene (5 bases). The CDR3 is made up of 15 amino acids. Germline CDR1 and CDR2: MDHEN and SYDVKM. Trimming removed 6 bases at V and 0 bases at J, with 12 bases between. As DNA, the CDR3 is TGTGCCAGCAGCCCCCCAGGGTATAGCAATCAGCCCCAGCATTTT. It is translated as CASSPPGYSNQPQHF.

This chain links TRBV7-2 with TRBJ2-7, with D possibly being TRBD1 (5 bases). Germline loops: CDR1 SGHTA, CDR2 FQGNSA. The CDR3 spans 15 residues. Trimming shortened V by 2 bases and J by 3 bases, and 14 bases separated the two germline ends. The CDR3 region is CASSLLAGWNYEQYF. CDR3 bases: TGTGCCAGCAGCTTATTGGCAGGGTGGAACTACGAGCAGTACTTC.

This sequence joins TRBV27 and TRBJ1-1; TRBD1 matches 8 bases. The V gene's germline CDR1 is MNHEY and CDR2 SMNVEV (reference sequence). The CDR3 extends over 16 amino acids. The V and J ends lost 4 bases and 1 base, in that order; junction bases with no gene match: 8. The CDR3 region is CASSWQGAGANTEAFF. The DNA for the CDR3 is TGTGCCAGCAGTTGGCAGGGGGCTGGCGCGAACACTGAAGCTTTCTTT.

V usage is TRBV6-4 and J usage is TRBJ1-2; D perhaps matches TRBD1 (6 bases). V was clipped by 0 bases and J by 4 bases, with 12 bases between them. The germline CDR1 and CDR2 sequences are MRHNA and SNTAGT. The CDR3 extends over 15 amino acids. The CDR3 loop is CASSDSAGAGYGYTF. The CDR3 DNA follows: TGTGCCAGCAGTGACTCGGCAGGGGCTGGCTATGGCTACACCTTC.

This CDR3 is CASSRPGQGNNQPQHF. CDR3 nucleotide sequence: TGTGCCAGCAGCCGACCGGGACAGGGGAACAATCAGCCCCAGCATTTT. V and J are TRBV6-6 and TRBJ1-5; 10 bases match TRBD1. The germline CDR1 and CDR2 sequences are MNHNY and SVGAGI (reference sequence). The CDR3 is 16 amino acids. Losses at the gene ends were 6 bases for V and 3 bases for J; bases not matched to a gene: 8.

In its sample, this clone was seen once. The chain employs TRBV29-1 and TRBJ2-1, with D tentatively TRBD2 (5 bases). Germline V gene data show CDR1 as SQVTM and CDR2 as ANQGSEA. The CDR3 is made up of 12 amino acids. V dropped 6 bases and J dropped 4 bases, with 10 bases sitting between them. The CDR3 is CSVGLDYNEQFF. CDR3 nucleotide sequence: TGCAGCGTCGGACTGGATTACAATGAGCAGTTCTTC.

The chain carries TRBV9 and TRBJ2-1; 9 bases fit TRBD2. The germline gives CDR1 SGDLS, CDR2 YYNGEE. The CDR3 is 15 residues long. After removal of 0 bases from V and 3 bases from J, the junction contained 1 base not matched to a gene. The CDR3 protein is CASSVVSGGYNEQFF. Written as DNA, the CDR3 is TGTGCCAGCAGCGTAGTTAGCGGGGGCTACAATGAGCAGTTCTTC. The complete variable domain, with remaining parts taken from reference TRBV9 and TRBJ2-1, reads DSGVTQTPKHLITATGQRVTLRCSPRSGDLSVYWYQQSLDQGLQFLIQYYNGEERAKGNILERFSAQQFPDLHSELNLSSLELGDSALYFCASSVVSGGYNEQFFGPGTRLTVL.

V and J are TRBV5-4 and TRBJ1-6; 9 positions agree with TRBD1. V gave up 2 bases and J gave up 7 bases; unmatched junction bases: 4. The CDR3 is 15 amino acids. The germline V gene has CDR1 SGHNT and CDR2 YYREEE (reference sequence). The CDR3 bases are TGTGCCAGCAGCTTCTCCGGGACAGGGAATTCACCCCTCCACTTT. It yields the protein CASSFSGTGNSPLHF.

The rearrangement joins TRBV7-9 to TRBJ2-5, with D perhaps matching TRBD2 (5 bases). The CDR3 is 15 residues long. V dropped 5 bases and J dropped 5 bases, with 18 bases sitting between them. Germline V gives CDR1 SEHNR, CDR2 FQNEAQ (reference sequence). The CDR3 is CASSPSAGRKETQYF. The CDR3 nucleotides are TGTGCCAGCAGCCCAAGTGCTGGGAGAAAGGAGACCCAGTACTTC.

V usage is TRBV9 and J usage is TRBJ2-2; 10 nucleotides match TRBD2. J gave up 7 bases and V 3 bases, and 9 bases lay outside the gene matches. The germline CDR1 and CDR2 sequences are SGDLS and YYNGEE. The length of the CDR3 is 16 residues. The CDR3 region is CASSGLSGRAGGELFF. DNA for the CDR3: TGTGCCAGCAGCGGACTAAGCGGGAGGGCCGGCGGGGAGCTGTTTTTT.

The J gene is TRBJ2-2, the V gene TRBV10-3; D remains unclear. The CDR3 loop spans 13 amino acids. The germline gives CDR1 ENHRY, CDR2 SYGVKD. V lost 8 bases and J lost 6, with 13 bases in between. In nucleotides, the CDR3 is TGTGCCATCGCTGAGAGTATGGCCGGGGAGCTGTTTTTT. This translates into CAIAESMAGELFF.

The chain carries TRBV19 and TRBJ2-7; 9 bases are a match to TRBD1. J lost 6 bases, V lost 3 bases, and 6 bases had no gene match. CDR3 length: 14 residues. CDR1 is LNHDA, CDR2 SQIVND, per germline (reference sequence). CDR3: CASSMRQGVREQYF. CDR3 sequence (DNA): TGTGCCAGTAGTATGAGACAGGGGGTCCGCGAGCAGTACTTC. Drawing the rest from reference TRBV19 and TRBJ2-7, the complete variable domain is DGGITQSPKYLFRKEGQNVTLSCEQNLNHDAMYWYRQDPGQGLRLIYYSQIVNDFQKGDIAEGYSVSREKKESFPLTVTSAQKNPTAFYLCASSMRQGVREQYFGPGTRLTVT.

The chain combines TRBV2 with TRBJ2-3, with D possibly being TRBD2 (5 bases). Between the trimmed V and J ends, which lost 11 bases and 2 bases, there was a span of 17 bases. Germline V gene data show CDR1 as SNHLY and CDR2 as FYNNEI. CDR3 size: 14 residues. The CDR3 region is CAGSAGPSTDTQYF. The CDR3, as DNA: TGTGCCGGCTCGGCGGGTCCCTCCACAGATACGCAGTATTTT.

The V and J genes are TRBV27 and TRBJ1-5, with no clear D. The V and J ends lost 8 bases and 0 bases respectively, with 14 bases between them. The CDR3 totals 15 residues. CDR1 and CDR2 (germline): MNHEY, SMNVEV (reference sequence). The CDR3 nucleotides are TGTGCCAGCCGACTCACGAGGGTTAGCAATCAGCCCCAGCATTTT. Translation gives CASRLTRVSNQPQHF.

A single count supports this clone. The chain combines TRBV27 with TRBJ1-5; TRBD1 is a possible D gene (6 bases). The V gene lost 3 bases and the J gene lost 2 bases, with 11 bases spanning the gap. Germline lookup yields CDR1 MNHEY and CDR2 SMNVEV (reference sequence). The CDR3 contains 15 residues. The CDR3 DNA follows: TGTGCCAGCAGTTTGGTCGCAGGGGGCAATCAGCCCCAGCATTTT. Protein: CASSLVAGGNQPQHF.

This chain joins TRBV14 and TRBJ2-2, with TRBD1 matching 8 bases. The CDR3 is 16 amino acids. Germline-derived CDR1 and CDR2 are SGHDN and FVKESK. The V gene end was trimmed by 1 base and the J gene end by 6 bases; junction bases not matched to a gene: 7. The DNA of the CDR3 is TGTGCCAGCAGCCAAGCGGACAGGGTATGGGCCGGGGAGCTGTTTTTT. Translating gives CASSQADRVWAGELFF.

The V gene is TRBV20-1, the J gene TRBJ2-1, with D possibly being TRBD1 (6 bases). V was clipped by 3 bases and J by 8 bases, with 8 bases between them. The CDR3 extends over 11 amino acids. Germline assignment: CDR1 DFQATT and CDR2 SNEGSKA (reference sequence). The CDR3 DNA reads as TGCAGTGCTAGCTGGGGGCATGAGCAGTTCTTC. It yields the protein CSASWGHEQFF.

The genes are TRBV7-9 and TRBJ2-2, with TRBD2 identical over 7 bases. V shed 5 bases and J 3 bases; nucleotides not matched to a gene: 15. Germline V gene lookup returns CDR1 SEHNR and CDR2 FQNEAQ (reference sequence). The CDR3 contains 18 residues. The CDR3 DNA follows: TGTGCCAGCAGCCCCCGCAGGCGCGGGAGTATCGACACCGGGGAGCTGTTTTTT. Its translation is CASSPRRRGSIDTGELFF. The entire variable domain, with the rest obtained from reference TRBV7-9 and TRBJ2-2, is as follows: DTGVSQNPRHKITKRGQNVTFRCDPISEHNRLYWYRQTLGQGPEFLTYFQNEAQLEKSRLLSDRFSAERPKGSFSTLEIQRTEQGDSAMYLCASSPRRRGSIDTGELFFGEGSRLTVL.